Listed below are T cell receptor beta chains from one sample, sequenced in a study of CD8 T cells in ankylosing spondylitis. MiXCR was run by TCRdb on the 5' RACE reads, yielding one entry per CDR3 protein. The sample shows fewer than 550,000 distinct CDR3 sequences, 5.3% of them seen only once. The sample consisted of blood, either unsorted or a sorted T cell fraction (not recorded which). The receptor set was obtained from a male donor with ankylosing spondylitis. Each CDR3 is given without its conserved first and last residue.

v_gene | CDR3aa
TRBV27 | ASRVTQQGTEAF
TRBV6-1 | ASRISLNQPQH
TRBV25-1 | ASSARDRENYGYT
TRBV4-2 | ASSQPGGAESYEQY
TRBV24-1 | ATSDPYNEQF
TRBV10-2 | ASSEPPRQTHTQY
TRBV18 | ASSPPGVAGNTIY
TRBV7-9 | ASSSTDTDTQY
TRBV7-9 | ASSPLGAEQF
TRBV27 | ATSDRGRVAMTSTDTQY
TRBV29-1 | SVHLWGWEAF
TRBV4-2 | ASSQDITGENSPLH
TRBV20-1 | SPGTFYEQY
TRBV11-1 | ASSLASWGQGRDTEAF
TRBV7-6 | ASSLAGTGGEAF
TRBV6-1 | ASSGQAKDTQY
TRBV19 | ASSIDLGRTSTQY
TRBV7-2 | ASSTYAGNTIY
TRBV7-8 | ASSPRLAERRDTQY
TRBV20-1 | SAGTRSYEQY
TRBV28 | ASSDTGTNIQY
TRBV4-3 | ASSHGFVGGSPYEQY
TRBV20-1 | SAPTGGGNTIY
TRBV4-2 | ASSQEGLAGGWNEQF
TRBV7-2 | ASSLEVLSPYEQY
TRBV4-2 | ASSQDLSSYNEQF
TRBV19 | ASSPGTSGSWDEQF
TRBV6-1 | ASMAAKEEGELF
TRBV15 | ATSRDPLVTDTQY
TRBV4-2 | ASSQVAGDQPQH
TRBV7-9 | ASSSYAGLSGQPQH
TRBV2 | ASSESRGLQETQY
TRBV7-8 | ASSPSAGGETQY
TRBV2 | ASSPLGLASTGELF
TRBV7-8 | ASSLQEVHEQY
TRBV6-2/TRBV6-3 | ASSYSSSPLH
TRBV7-9 | ASSSAGGYTDTQY
TRBV4-1 | ASSQGASIPPHQETQY
TRBV7-2 | ASSLAWSVNYGYT
TRBV5-5 | ASSSTGLYNEQF
TRBV20-1 | SANQKGPEKLF
TRBV7-2 | ASSPVILGGKETQY
TRBV20-1 | SASRDTGELF
TRBV7-2 | ASSLGPRNDNEQF
TRBV4-2 | ASSQDGYKNTEAF
TRBV18 | ASSQGVDRVYYEQY
TRBV27 | ASSSRTPRTGELF
TRBV20-1 | SASGAYYGYT
TRBV5-1 | ASSSGLGAAEAF
TRBV7-6 | ASGSGGATY
TRBV5-4 | ASSYGDRGTDTQY
TRBV20-1 | SARDGADPSYEQY
TRBV6-2/TRBV6-3 | ASGKTVMYQETQY
TRBV7-2 | ASSSSLAGALTDTQY
TRBV12-3/TRBV12-4 | ASRVGTVSEQF